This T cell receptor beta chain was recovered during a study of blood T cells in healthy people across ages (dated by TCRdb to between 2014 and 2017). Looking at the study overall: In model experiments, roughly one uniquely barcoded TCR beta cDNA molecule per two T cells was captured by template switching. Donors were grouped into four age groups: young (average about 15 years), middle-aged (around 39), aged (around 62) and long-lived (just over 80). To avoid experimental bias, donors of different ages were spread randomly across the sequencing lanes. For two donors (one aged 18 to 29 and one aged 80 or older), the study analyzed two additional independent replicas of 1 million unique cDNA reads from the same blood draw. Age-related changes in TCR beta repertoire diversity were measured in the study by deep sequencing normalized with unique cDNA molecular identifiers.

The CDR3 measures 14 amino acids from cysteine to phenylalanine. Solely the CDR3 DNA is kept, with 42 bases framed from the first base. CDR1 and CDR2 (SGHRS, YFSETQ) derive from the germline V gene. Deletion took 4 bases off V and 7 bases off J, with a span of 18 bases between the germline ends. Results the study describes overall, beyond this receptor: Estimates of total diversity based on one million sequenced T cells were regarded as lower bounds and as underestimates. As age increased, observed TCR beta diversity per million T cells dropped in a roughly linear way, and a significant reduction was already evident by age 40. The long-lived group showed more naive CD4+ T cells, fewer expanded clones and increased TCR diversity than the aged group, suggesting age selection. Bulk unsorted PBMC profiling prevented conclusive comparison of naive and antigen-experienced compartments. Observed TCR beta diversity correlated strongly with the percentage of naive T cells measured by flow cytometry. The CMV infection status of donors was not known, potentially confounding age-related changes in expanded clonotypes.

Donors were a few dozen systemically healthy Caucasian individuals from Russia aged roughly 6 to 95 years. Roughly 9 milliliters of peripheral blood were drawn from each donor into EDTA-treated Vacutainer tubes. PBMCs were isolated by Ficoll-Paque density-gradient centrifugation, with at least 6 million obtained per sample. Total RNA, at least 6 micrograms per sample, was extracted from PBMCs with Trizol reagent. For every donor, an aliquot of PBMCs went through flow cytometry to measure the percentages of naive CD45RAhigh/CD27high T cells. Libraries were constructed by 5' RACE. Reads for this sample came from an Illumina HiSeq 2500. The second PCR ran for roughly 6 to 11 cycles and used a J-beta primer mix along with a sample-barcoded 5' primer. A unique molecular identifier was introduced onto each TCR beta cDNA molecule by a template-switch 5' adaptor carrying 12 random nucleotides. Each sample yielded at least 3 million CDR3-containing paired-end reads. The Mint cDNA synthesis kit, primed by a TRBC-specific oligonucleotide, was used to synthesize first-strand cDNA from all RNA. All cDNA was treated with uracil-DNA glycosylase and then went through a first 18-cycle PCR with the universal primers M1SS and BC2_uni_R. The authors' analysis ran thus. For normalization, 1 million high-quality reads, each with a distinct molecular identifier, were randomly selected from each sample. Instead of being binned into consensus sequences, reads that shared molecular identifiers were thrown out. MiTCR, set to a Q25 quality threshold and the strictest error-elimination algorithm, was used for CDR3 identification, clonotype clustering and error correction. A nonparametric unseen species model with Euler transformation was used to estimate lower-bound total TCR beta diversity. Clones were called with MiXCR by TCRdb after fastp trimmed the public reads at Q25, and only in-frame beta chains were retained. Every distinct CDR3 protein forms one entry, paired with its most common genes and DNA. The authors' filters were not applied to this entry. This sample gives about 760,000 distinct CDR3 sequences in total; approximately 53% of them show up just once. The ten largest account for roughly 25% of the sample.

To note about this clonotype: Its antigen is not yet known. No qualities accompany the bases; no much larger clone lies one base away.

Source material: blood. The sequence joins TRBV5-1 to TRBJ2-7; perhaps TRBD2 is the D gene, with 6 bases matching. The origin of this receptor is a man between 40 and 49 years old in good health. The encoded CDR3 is CASSGRGTDNEQYF. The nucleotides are TGCGCCAGCAGCGGGCGCGGGACGGACAATGAGCAGTACTTC.